The 16 T cell receptor beta chains given below trace back to one sample, sequenced in a study of shared clonotypes between healthy human individuals (dated by TCRdb to 2018 to 2021). The library was obtained by the immunoSEQ multiplex PCR assay. The clones in this table, taken by TCRdb from immuneACCESS, are in-frame only. Not every clone is retained; where verified, under half of the shortfall comes from an unresolved V gene, and the cause of the rest is unknown. The sample yields about 460,000 clones; around 77% were counted once. Approximately 12% of the sample is taken by the ten largest. Sequencing was carried out using PBMCs. All receptors come from a middle-aged woman in good health. Some clones in this sample may be carry-over from other donors' samples.

The V and J genes are TRBV2 and TRBJ2-3; TRBD2 agrees at 9 bases. The CDR3 covers 20 residues. Germline V gives CDR1 SNHLY, CDR2 FYNNEI. V was pared by 7 bases and J by 1 base, with 21 bases of the junction left unmatched. CDR3 in DNA: TGTGCCAGCATCGGCCCCAAGGCTAGCGGGATTCTCAATGGCACAGATACGCAGTATTTT. This encodes CASIGPKASGILNGTDTQYF.

The V and J genes are TRBV18 and TRBJ2-3; D is unclear. The CDR3 is 11 residues long. V was cut by 2 bases and J by 5 bases, with 2 bases left in between. CDR1 and CDR2 (germline): KGHSH, LQKENI. Written as DNA, the CDR3 is TGTGCCAGCTCACCAATAGATACGCAGTATTTT. Protein: CASSPIDTQYF. Complete variable domain (other parts from reference TRBV18 and TRBJ2-3): NAGVMQNPRHLVRRRGQEARLRCSPMKGHSHVYWYRQLPEEGLKFMVYLQKENIIDESGMPKERFSAEFPKEGPSILRIQQVVRGDSAAYFCASSPIDTQYFGPGTRLTVL.

This clone has more than one count but fewer than ten. This chain joins TRBV28 and TRBJ1-3, with D possibly matching TRBD1 (5 bases). Per germline, CDR1 MDHEN and CDR2 SYDVKM. The CDR3 has 15 residues. V lost 6 bases and J 1 base, leaving 13 bases between the germline ends. CDR3 nucleotides: TGTGCCAGCAGGAACCGGGACGTGTCTGGAAACACCATATATTTT. Encoded protein: CASRNRDVSGNTIYF. The variable domain in full, completed from reference TRBV28 and TRBJ1-3, reads DVKVTQSSRYLVKRTGEKVFLECVQDMDHENMFWYRQDPGLGLRLIYFSYDVKMKEKGDIPEGYSVSREKKERFSLILESASTNQTSMYLCASRNRDVSGNTIYFGEGSWLTVV.

Comment on this clone: This likely came from a read error, as a far larger clone is one base away. The gene calls are TRBV27 and TRBJ2-1, with TRBD2 matching over 9 bases. Germline V gene data show CDR1 as MNHEY and CDR2 as SMNVEV (reference sequence). The CDR3 is made up of 16 amino acids. CDR3 loop: CASSSSGVDAYDEQFF. CDR3 bases: TGTGCCAGCAGTTCTAGCGGGGTGGATGCCTACGATGAGCAGTTCTTC.

The rearrangement links TRBV6-5 to TRBJ1-5; D unresolved. V was trimmed by 5 bases and J by 0 bases, leaving 8 bases between them. Per the germline V gene, CDR1 is MNHEY and CDR2 is SVGAGI. The CDR3 is made up of 14 amino acids. Here the CDR3 reads CASSTRNSNQPQHF. The CDR3, as DNA: TGTGCCAGCAGTACCCGTAATAGCAATCAGCCCCAGCATTTT.

This clone was found many times. This chain uses TRBV25-1 with TRBJ2-7, with D perhaps TRBD1 or TRBD2 (5 bases each). CDR3 length equals 14 residues. The V end was cut by 8 bases, the J end by 2 bases, with 16 bases between. Germline-derived CDR1 and CDR2 are MGHDK and SYGVNS. The CDR3 spells CASASGLFPYEQYF. The CDR3 nucleotides read TGTGCCAGCGCCTCGGGGCTGTTCCCCTACGAGCAGTACTTC.

The genes are TRBV19 and TRBJ1-1; the match to TRBD1 covers 7 bases. CDR1 is LNHDA and CDR2 is SQIVND in the germline V gene (reference sequence). The J segment lost 1 base and the V segment lost 7 bases, leaving 12 bases of the junction unmatched. The CDR3 length is 16 residues. This CDR3 is CASTRGQAGKNTEAFF. DNA of the CDR3: TGTGCCAGTACCCGAGGACAGGCCGGGAAGAACACTGAAGCTTTCTTT.

For this clone: Other nucleotide sequences from this sample produce the same CDR3. The chain uses TRBV20-1 and TRBJ2-1; D uncertain. The CDR3 length is 10 residues. Trimming left V 4 bases short and J 7 bases short, with 5 bases between. Germline V gene sequence: CDR1 DFQATT, CDR2 SNEGSKA (reference sequence). CDR3 sequence: CSAIGNEQFF. The CDR3 nucleotides are TGCAGTGCTATTGGAAATGAGCAGTTCTTC.

The sample holds a few counts of this clone. Given a far larger clone just one base away, this is likely a sequencing read error. Additional DNA sequences in this sample encode the identical CDR3. The V gene is TRBV30, the J gene TRBJ1-1; 12 nucleotides match TRBD1. V was pared by 3 bases and J by 1 base, with 3 bases of the junction left unmatched. The CDR3 is 15 residues long. CDR1 is GTSNPN, CDR2 SVGIG, per germline (reference sequence). Written as DNA, the CDR3 is TGTGCCTGGAGCGCGGGACAGGGGGCGAACACTGAAGCTTTCTTT. Encoded protein: CAWSAGQGANTEAFF. The entire variable domain, with the rest obtained from reference TRBV30 and TRBJ1-1, is as follows: SQTIHQWPATLVQPVGSPLSLECTVEGTSNPNLYWYRQAAGRGLQLLFYSVGIGQISSEVPQNLSASRPQDRQFILSSKKLLLSDSGFYLCAWSAGQGANTEAFFGQGTRLTVV.

V is TRBV7-3 and J is TRBJ2-7; 7 bases agree with TRBD2. Trimming removed 2 bases from V and 4 bases from J; junction bases left unmatched: 8. The CDR3 runs to 15 residues. Per germline, CDR1 SGHTA and CDR2 FQGTGA. The CDR3 here is CASSLGSSGLYEQYF. CDR3 nucleotides: TGTGCCAGCAGCTTAGGTTCTAGCGGACTTTACGAGCAGTACTTC.

This clone was seen just once. A far larger clone is a single base away, which makes a read error likely. This sample includes further DNA sequences coding for the same CDR3. The V and J genes are TRBV5-1 and TRBJ2-5; the D gene could be TRBD1 or TRBD2 (6 bases each). The CDR3 runs 14 residues. Germline V gene data show CDR1 as SGHRS and CDR2 as YFSETQ. The chain's CDR3 is CASSRGDNQETQYF. CDR3 DNA sequence: TGCGCCAGCAGCCGCGGGGACAACCAGGAGACCCAGTACTTC.

The chain recombines TRBV28 with TRBJ1-2, with 9 positions matching TRBD1. The J segment lost 4 bases and the V segment lost 5 bases, leaving 14 bases of the junction unmatched. In germline, CDR1 is MDHEN, CDR2 SYDVKM. The length of the CDR3 is 17 residues. The CDR3 nucleotides are TGTGCCAGCAGTCCCGGTTCTGGGACAGGGTTGGTCTATGGCTACACCTTC. Translated, it gives CASSPGSGTGLVYGYTF.

The chain carries TRBV7-2 and TRBJ1-1; D not certain. This CDR3 has 13 amino acids. The germline V gene has CDR1 SGHTA and CDR2 FQGNSA. Trimming removed 1 base at V and 8 bases at J, with 11 bases between. The chain's CDR3 is CASSLEARREAFF. For the CDR3, the DNA is TGTGCCAGCAGCTTAGAGGCGCGCAGGGAAGCTTTCTTT. Full variable domain (rest looked up from reference TRBV7-2 and TRBJ1-1): GAGVSQSPSNKVTEKGKDVELRCDPISGHTALYWYRQSLGQGLEFLIYFQGNSAPDKSGLPSDRFSAERTGGSVSTLTIQRTQQEDSAVYLCASSLEARREAFFGQGTRLTVV.

In its sample, this clone was seen many times. The CDR3 here is CASSPWTSGSSAKNIQYF. CDR3 bases: TGTGCCAGCAGCCCCTGGACTAGCGGGAGTTCAGCCAAAAACATTCAGTACTTC. This rearrangement joins TRBV4-2 to TRBJ2-4; 13 bases match TRBD2. This CDR3 contains 18 residues. Trimming cost V 4 bases and J 0 bases; bases outside gene matches: 6. Germline V gene data show CDR1 as LGHNA and CDR2 as YNFKEQ.

The V gene is TRBV5-4, the J gene TRBJ1-1, with D maybe TRBD1 (5 bases). Germline V gene lookup returns CDR1 SGHNT and CDR2 YYREEE (reference sequence). The CDR3 sequence is 15 residues long. V was cut by 4 bases and J by 0 bases, with 13 bases left in between. The CDR3 here is CASSPSREMNTEAFF. CDR3 sequence (DNA): TGTGCCAGCAGCCCCTCCAGGGAGATGAACACTGAAGCTTTCTTT.

A single count supports this clone. V gene TRBV6-6 combines with J gene TRBJ1-5, with D hard to call. The germline CDR1 and CDR2 sequences are MNHNY and SVGAGI (reference sequence). The CDR3 is 14 residues long. Trimming removed 6 bases from V and 0 bases from J, with 9 bases in between. CDR3 amino acids: CASSSTNSNQPQHF. The CDR3, as DNA: TGTGCCAGCAGCTCTACTAATAGCAATCAGCCCCAGCATTTT.